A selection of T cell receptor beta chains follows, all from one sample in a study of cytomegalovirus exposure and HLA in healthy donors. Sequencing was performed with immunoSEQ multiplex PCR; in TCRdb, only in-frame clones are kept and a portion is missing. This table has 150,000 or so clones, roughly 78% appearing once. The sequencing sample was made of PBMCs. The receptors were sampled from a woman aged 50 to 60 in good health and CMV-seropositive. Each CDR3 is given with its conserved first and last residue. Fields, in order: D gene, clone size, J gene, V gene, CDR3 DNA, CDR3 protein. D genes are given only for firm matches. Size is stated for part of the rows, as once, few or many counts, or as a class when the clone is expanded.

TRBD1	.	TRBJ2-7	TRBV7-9	TGTGCCAGCAGTATCGACAGGGGCAGGTCCTACGAGCAGTACTTC	CASSIDRGRSYEQYF
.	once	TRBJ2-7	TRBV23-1	TGCGCCAGCAGTCAATCAATACGGGGAGTTCTTTACGAGCAGTACTTC	CASSQSIRGVLYEQYF
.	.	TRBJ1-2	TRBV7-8	TGTGCCAGCAGCCCCCGGGATGGGGGGGAGGACTATGGCTACACCTTC	CASSPRDGGEDYGYTF
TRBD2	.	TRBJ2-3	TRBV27	TGTGCCAGCACCTCCCGGAGACTAGCGGGCCAGACCCGACGGGCAGATACGCAGTATTTT	CASTSRRLAGQTRRADTQYF
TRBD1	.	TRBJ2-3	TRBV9	TGTGCCAGCAGCAAGAAAGGACAGGGAGTTACAGATACGCAGTATTTT	CASSKKGQGVTDTQYF
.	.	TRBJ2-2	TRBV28	TGTGCCAGCAGTTTAAGAGCGGAGAACACCGGGGAGCTGTTTTTT	CASSLRAENTGELFF
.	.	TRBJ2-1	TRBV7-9	TGTGCCAGCAGCGTAGCCCAAAGCCGGGTGCAGTTCTTC	CASSVAQSRVQFF
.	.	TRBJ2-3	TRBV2	TGTGCCAGCAGTGACGGGGGCGGGGGTACAGATACGCAGTATTTT	CASSDGGGGTDTQYF
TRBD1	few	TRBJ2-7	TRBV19	TGTGCCAGTAAAGGGGGCGACGAGCAGTACTTC	CASKGGDEQYF
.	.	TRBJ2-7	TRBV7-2	TGTGCCAGCAGCTCTAGCTCCGAGCAGTACTTC	CASSSSSEQYF
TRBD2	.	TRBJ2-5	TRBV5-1	TGCGCCAGCAGCTTGGCCGGACTAGTTCCTCGGGAGACCCAGTACTTC	CASSLAGLVPRETQYF
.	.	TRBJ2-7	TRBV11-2	TGTGCCAGCAGCAGGACGGACAACTACGAGCAGTACTTC	CASSRTDNYEQYF
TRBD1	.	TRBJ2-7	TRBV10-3	TGTGCCACCTGGACGACAGGGGGTTCCTACGAGCAGTACTTC	CATWTTGGSYEQYF
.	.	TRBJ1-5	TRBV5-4	TGTGCCAGCAGCTTCGACACCAATCAGCCCCAGCATTTT	CASSFDTNQPQHF
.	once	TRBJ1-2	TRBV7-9	TGTTCCAGCACTCAGCAGGTTAACTATGGCTACACCTTC	CSSTQQVNYGYTF